The clone carrying this T cell receptor beta chain came up many times. As yet, its antigen is unknown. TCRdb recomputed calls from the 5' RACE reads with MiXCR, one row per CDR3 protein. The table records 100,000 to 150,000 distinct CDR3 sequences, 7.2% of them present only once. This sample is drawn from a study of T cells after yellow fever vaccination. Regarding the study as a whole: At around 96% for CD4 and over 80% for CD8, most primary-vaccination clones showed up again after the booster. Weaker, the secondary response peaked sooner, at day 5 versus 15.

Per germline, CDR1 DFQATT and CDR2 SNEGSKA (reference sequence). The CDR3 spans 13 residues. The J segment lost 4 bases and the V segment lost 3 bases, leaving 4 bases of the junction unmatched. This receptor was identified in a young man who received the YFV17D yellow fever vaccine. The sequencing here drew on CD4+ T cells sorted from PBMCs, taken about 41 days after the first yellow fever vaccination. The gene calls are TRBV20-1 and TRBJ2-3; 7 nucleotides line up with TRBD1. The chain's CDR3 is CSASVQGADTQYF. For the CDR3, the DNA is TGCAGTGCTAGTGTCCAGGGGGCAGATACGCAGTATTTT.